In this sample, the clone carrying this TCR beta chain turned up a few times. The data derive from a study of technical replicates of blood from a few donors. From germline, CDR1 is SGHVS and CDR2 FQNEAQ. This CDR3 comprises 15 residues. V lost 2 bases and J lost 2; bases outside the gene matches: 4. The repertoire was sequenced with immunoSEQ multiplex PCR; TCRdb's copy has only in-frame clones and lacks some. The sample has approximately 12,000 clones, approximately 86% seen once. The sequencing sample was made of PBMCs. The chain employs TRBV7-8 and TRBJ2-3; TRBD1 matches at 7 bases. This TCR derives from a human donor in good health. CDR3 in DNA: TGTGCCAGCAGCTTATACAGGGGCCCCACAGATACGCAGTATTTT. Protein: CASSLYRGPTDTQYF.